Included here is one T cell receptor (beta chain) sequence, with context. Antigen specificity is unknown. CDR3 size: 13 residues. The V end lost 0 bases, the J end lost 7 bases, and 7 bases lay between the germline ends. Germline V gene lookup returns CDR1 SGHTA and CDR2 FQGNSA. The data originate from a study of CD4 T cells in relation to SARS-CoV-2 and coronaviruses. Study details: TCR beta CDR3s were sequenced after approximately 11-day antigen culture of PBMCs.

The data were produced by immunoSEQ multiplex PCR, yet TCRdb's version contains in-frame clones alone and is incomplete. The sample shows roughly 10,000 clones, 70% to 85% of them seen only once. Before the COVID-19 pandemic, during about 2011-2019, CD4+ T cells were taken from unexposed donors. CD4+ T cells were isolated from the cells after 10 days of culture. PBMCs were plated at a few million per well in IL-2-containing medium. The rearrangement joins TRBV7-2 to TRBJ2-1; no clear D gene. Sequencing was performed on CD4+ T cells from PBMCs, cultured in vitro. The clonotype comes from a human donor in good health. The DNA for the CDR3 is TGTGCCAGCAGCTTAGCGCGTGGGAATGAGCAGTTCTTC. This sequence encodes CASSLARGNEQFF.